This TCR beta chain stems from a study of blood T cell repertoires in COVID-19. In the study overall: Both acute and convalescent COVID-19 samples were obtained from the United States, Italy and Spain. From T cells, B-cell-depleted T cells, or PBMCs came the material, which was cDNA or gDNA.

Libraries were prepared by immunoSEQ multiplex PCR; TCRdb keeps only in-frame clonotypes and omits some of them. The repertoire consists of some 190,000 clones, with approximately 85% occurring once and the leading ten covering approximately 8%. CDR1 is KGHDR, CDR2 SFDVKD, per germline. CDR3 size: 15 residues. With 5 bases clipped from V and 1 base from J, the junction kept 5 bases outside the gene matches. The TCR originated in a woman between 55 and 75 years old with acute or convalescent COVID-19. The J gene is TRBJ2-5, the V gene TRBV24-1; 8 bases are a match to TRBD2. Sequenced sample: peripheral blood. The chain's CDR3 is CATSAAGAVQETQYF. CDR3 nucleotides: TGTGCCACCAGTGCAGCGGGGGCCGTCCAAGAGACCCAGTACTTC.